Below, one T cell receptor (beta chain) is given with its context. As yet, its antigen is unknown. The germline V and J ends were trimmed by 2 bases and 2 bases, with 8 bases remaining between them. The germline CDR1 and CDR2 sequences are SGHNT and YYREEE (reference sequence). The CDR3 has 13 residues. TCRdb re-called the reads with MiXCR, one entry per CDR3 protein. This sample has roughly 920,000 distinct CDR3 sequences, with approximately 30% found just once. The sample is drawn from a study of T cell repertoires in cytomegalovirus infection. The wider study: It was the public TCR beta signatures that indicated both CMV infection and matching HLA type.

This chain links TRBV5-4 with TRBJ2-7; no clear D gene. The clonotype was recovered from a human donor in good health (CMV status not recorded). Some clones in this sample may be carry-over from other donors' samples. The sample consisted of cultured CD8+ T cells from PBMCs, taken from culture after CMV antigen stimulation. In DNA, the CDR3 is TGTGCCAGCAGCTTTGAAGGGACCTACGAGCAGTACTTC. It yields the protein CASSFEGTYEQYF.